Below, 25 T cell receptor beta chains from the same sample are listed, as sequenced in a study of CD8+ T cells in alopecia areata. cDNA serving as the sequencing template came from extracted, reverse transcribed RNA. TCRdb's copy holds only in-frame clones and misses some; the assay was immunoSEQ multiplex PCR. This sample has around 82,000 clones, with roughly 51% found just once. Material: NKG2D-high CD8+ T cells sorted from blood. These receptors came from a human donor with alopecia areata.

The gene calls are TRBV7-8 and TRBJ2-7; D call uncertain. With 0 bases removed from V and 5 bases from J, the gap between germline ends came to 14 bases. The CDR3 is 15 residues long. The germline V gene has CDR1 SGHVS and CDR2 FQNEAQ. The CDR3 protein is CASSLALLRYDEQYF. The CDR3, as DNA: TGTGCCAGCAGCTTAGCGCTTCTACGGTACGACGAGCAGTACTTC.

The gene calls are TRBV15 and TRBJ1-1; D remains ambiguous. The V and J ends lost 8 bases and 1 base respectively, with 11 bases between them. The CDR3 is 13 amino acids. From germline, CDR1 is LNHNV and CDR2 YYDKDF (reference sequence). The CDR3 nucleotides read TGTGCCACCCGTTACGTAGAGAACACTGAAGCTTTCTTT. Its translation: CATRYVENTEAFF.

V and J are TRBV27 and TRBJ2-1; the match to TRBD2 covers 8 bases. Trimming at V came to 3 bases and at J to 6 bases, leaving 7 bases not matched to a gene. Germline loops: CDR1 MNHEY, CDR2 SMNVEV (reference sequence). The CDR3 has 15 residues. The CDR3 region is CASSFLRAGGNEQFF. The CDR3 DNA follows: TGTGCCAGCAGTTTTCTTCGTGCGGGGGGCAATGAGCAGTTCTTC.

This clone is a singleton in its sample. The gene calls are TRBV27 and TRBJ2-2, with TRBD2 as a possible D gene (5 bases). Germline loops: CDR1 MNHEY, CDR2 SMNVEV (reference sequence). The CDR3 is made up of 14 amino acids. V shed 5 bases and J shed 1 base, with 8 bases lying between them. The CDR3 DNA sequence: TGTGCCAGCAGTCTCCGGGAGAACACCGGGGAGCTGTTTTTT. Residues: CASSLRENTGELFF.

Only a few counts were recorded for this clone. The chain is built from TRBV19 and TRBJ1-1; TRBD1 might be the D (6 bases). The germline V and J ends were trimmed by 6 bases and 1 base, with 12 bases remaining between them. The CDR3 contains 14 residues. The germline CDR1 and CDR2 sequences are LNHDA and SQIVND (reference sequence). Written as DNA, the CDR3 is TGTGCCAGTAGCAGACAGGAGACGAACACTGAAGCTTTCTTT. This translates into CASSRQETNTEAFF.

The CDR3 protein is CASSTRQDTQYF. Here the CDR3 DNA reads TGTGCCAGCAGCACCCGCCAGGATACGCAGTATTTT. The chain couples TRBV27 to TRBJ2-3; no firm D call. CDR3 size: 12 residues. V shed 6 bases and J shed 6 bases, with 10 bases lying between them. The germline V gene has CDR1 MNHEY and CDR2 SMNVEV (reference sequence).

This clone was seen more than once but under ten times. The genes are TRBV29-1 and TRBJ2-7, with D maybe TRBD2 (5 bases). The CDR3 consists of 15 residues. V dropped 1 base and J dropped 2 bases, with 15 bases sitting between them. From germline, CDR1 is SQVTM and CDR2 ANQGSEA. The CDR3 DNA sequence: TGCAGCGTTGAAGGAACGACGGACTCACCCTACGAGCAGTACTTC. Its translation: CSVEGTTDSPYEQYF.

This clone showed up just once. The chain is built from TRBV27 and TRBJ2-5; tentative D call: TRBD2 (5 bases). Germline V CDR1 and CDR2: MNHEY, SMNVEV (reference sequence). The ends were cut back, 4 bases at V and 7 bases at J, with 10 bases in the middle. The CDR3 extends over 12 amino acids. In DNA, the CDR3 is TGTGCCAGCAGTTCCGGGGTCGGGACCCAGTACTTC. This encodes CASSSGVGTQYF.

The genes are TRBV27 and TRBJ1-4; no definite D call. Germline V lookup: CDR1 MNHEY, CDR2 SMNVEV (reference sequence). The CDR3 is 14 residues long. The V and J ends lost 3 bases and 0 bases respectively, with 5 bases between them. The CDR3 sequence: CASSLRATNEKLFF. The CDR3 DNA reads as TGTGCCAGCAGTTTGCGTGCAACTAATGAAAAACTGTTTTTT.

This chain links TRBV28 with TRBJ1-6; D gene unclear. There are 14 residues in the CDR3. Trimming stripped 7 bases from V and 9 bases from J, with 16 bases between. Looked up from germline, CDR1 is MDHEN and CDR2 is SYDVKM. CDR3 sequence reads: CASNQPGESSPLHF. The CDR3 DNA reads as TGTGCCAGCAACCAACCGGGTGAGAGTTCACCCCTCCACTTT.

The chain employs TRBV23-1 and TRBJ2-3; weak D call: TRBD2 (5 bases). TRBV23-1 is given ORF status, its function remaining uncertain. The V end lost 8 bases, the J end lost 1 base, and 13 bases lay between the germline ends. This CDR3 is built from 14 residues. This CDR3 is CASEGSQCTDTQYF. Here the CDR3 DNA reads TGCGCCAGCGAGGGCAGTCAATGCACAGATACGCAGTATTTT.

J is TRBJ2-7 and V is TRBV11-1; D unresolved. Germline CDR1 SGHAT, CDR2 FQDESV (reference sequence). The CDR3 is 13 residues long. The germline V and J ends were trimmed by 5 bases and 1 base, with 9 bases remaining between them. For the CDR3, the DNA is TGTGCCAGCAGCCCGACGGAGTCCTACGAGCAGTACTTC. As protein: CASSPTESYEQYF.

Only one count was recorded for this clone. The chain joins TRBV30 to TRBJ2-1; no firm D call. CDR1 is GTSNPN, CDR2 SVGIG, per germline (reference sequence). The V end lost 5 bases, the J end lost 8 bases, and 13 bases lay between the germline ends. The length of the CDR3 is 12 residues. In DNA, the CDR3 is TGTGCCTGGTTAACCCCATTGGATGAGCAGTTCTTC. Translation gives CAWLTPLDEQFF.

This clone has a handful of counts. For the CDR3, the DNA is TGTGCCAGCAGTGCCCCCGGCCAGGGCTCCAGCGAGCAGTACTTC. This sequence encodes CASSAPGQGSSEQYF. The chain uses TRBV25-1 and TRBJ2-7; perhaps TRBD1 as D (5 bases). Per germline, CDR1 MGHDK and CDR2 SYGVNS. CDR3 length: 15 residues. V shed 4 bases and J shed 6 bases, with 19 bases lying between them.

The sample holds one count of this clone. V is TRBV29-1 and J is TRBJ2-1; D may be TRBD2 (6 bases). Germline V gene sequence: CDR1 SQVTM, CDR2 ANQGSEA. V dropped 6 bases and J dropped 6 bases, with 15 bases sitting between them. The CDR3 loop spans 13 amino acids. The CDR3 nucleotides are TGCAGCGTAGTTCCCGGGACTTCCAATGAGCAGTTCTTC. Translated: CSVVPGTSNEQFF.

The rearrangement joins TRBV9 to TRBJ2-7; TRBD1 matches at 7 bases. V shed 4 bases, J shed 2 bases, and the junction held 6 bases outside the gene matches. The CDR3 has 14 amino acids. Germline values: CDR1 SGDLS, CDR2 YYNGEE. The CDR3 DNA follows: TGTGCCAGCAGCCTAGGGGGCGGCACCTACGAGCAGTACTTC. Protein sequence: CASSLGGGTYEQYF.

CDR3 bases: TGTGCCAGCAGTTTGGCGGGAGGGATCTACGAGCAGTACTTC. It codes for CASSLAGGIYEQYF. The rearrangement links TRBV27 to TRBJ2-7, with 9 bases identical to TRBD2. There are 14 residues in the CDR3. V dropped 3 bases and J dropped 3; count of bases not matched to a gene: 3. CDR1 is MNHEY and CDR2 is SMNVEV in the germline V gene (reference sequence).

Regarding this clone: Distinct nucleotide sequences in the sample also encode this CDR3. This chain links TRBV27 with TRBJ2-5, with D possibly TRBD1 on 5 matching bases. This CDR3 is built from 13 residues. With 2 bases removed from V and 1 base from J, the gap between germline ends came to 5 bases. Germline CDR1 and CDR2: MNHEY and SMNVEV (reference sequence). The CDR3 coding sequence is TGTGCCAGCAGTTTAAGGGGCCAAGAGACCCAGTACTTC. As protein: CASSLRGQETQYF.

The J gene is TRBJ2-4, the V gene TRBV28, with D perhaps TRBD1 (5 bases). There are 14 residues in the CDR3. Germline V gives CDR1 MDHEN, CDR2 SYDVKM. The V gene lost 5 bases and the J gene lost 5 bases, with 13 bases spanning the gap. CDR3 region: CASSKWGAENIQYF. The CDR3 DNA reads TGTGCCAGCAGTAAATGGGGCGCGGAAAACATTCAGTACTTC.

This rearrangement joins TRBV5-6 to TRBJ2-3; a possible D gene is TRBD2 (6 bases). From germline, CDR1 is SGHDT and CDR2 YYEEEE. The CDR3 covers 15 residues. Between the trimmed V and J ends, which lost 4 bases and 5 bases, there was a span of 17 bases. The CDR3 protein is CASSLARGVIDTQYF. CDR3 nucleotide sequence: TGTGCCAGCAGCCTGGCGCGGGGAGTAATAGATACGCAGTATTTT. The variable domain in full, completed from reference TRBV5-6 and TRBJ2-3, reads DAGVTQSPTHLIKTRGQQVTLRCSPKSGHDTVSWYQQALGQGPQFIFQYYEEEERQRGNFPDRFSGHQFPNYSSELNVNALLLGDSALYLCASSLARGVIDTQYFGPGTRLTVL.

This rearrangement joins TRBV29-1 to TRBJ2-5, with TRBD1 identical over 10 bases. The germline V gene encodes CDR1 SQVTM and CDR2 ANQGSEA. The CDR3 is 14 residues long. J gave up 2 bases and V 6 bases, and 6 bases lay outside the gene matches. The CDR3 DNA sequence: TGCAGCGTGGAGGGACAGGGGTTACAAGAGACCCAGTACTTC. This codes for CSVEGQGLQETQYF.

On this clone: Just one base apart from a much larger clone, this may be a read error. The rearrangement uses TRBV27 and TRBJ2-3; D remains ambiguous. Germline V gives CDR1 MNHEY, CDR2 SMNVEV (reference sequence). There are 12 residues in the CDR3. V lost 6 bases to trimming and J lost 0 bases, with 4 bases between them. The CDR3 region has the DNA TGTGCCAGCAGCGGTAGCACAGATACGCAGTATTTT. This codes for CASSGSTDTQYF.

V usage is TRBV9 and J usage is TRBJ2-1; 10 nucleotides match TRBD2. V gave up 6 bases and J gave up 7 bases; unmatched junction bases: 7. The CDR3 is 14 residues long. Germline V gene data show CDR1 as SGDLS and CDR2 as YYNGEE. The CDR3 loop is CASNIAGGENEQFF. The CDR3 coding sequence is TGTGCCAGCAACATAGCGGGGGGAGAGAATGAGCAGTTCTTC.

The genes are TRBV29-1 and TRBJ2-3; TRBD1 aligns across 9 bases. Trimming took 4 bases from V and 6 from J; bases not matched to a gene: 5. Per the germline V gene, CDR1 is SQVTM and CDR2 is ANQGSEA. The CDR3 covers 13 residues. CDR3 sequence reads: CSVVGQGYDTQYF. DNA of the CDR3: TGCAGCGTTGTAGGACAGGGGTATGATACGCAGTATTTT.

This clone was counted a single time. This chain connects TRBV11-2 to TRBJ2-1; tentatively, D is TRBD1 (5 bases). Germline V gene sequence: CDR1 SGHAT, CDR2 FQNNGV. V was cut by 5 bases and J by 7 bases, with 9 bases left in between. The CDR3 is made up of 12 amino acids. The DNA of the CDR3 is TGTGCCAGCAGCAAAGACAGTAATGAGCAGTTCTTC. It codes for CASSKDSNEQFF.